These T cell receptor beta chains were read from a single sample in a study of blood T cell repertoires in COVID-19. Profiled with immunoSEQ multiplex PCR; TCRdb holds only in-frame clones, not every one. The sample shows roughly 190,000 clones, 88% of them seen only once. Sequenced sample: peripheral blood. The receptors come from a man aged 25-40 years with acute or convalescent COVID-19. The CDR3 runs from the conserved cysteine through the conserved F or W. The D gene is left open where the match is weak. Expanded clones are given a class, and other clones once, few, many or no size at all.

CDR3: CASSFFGSQPQHF
DNA: TGTGCCAGCAGTTTTTTTGGGAGTCAGCCCCAGCATTTT
D: NA
V: TRBV12-3/TRBV12-4
size: NA
J: TRBJ1-5

CDR3: CASRPGFGQGTDTQYF
DNA: TGTGCCAGTAGGCCCGGATTTGGGCAGGGCACAGATACGCAGTATTTT
D: NA
V: TRBV19
size: NA
J: TRBJ2-3

CDR3: CASSSGPLTGELFF
DNA: TGTGCCAGCTCGAGCGGGCCGCTCACCGGGGAGCTGTTTTTT
D: NA
V: TRBV6-5
size: NA
J: TRBJ2-2

CDR3: CASSYSGQGSYEQYF
DNA: TGTGCCAGCAGTTACTCTGGACAGGGTTCCTACGAGCAGTACTTC
D: TRBD1
V: TRBV6-6
size: NA
J: TRBJ2-7

CDR3: CASSQTGGRPRRRQFF
DNA: TGCGCCAGCAGCCAGACAGGGGGTAGGCCCCGACGTCGGCAGTTCTTC
D: TRBD1
V: TRBV4-1
size: NA
J: TRBJ2-1

CDR3: CASTSGGASGNTIYF
DNA: TGTGCCAGCACTTCAGGGGGCGCATCTGGAAACACCATATATTTT
D: TRBD1
V: TRBV6-5
size: NA
J: TRBJ1-3

CDR3: CASSLASSGVYEQYF
DNA: TGTGCCAGCAGCTTAGCGTCTAGCGGAGTCTACGAGCAGTACTTC
D: TRBD2
V: TRBV7-2
size: NA
J: TRBJ2-7

CDR3: CASSGGDLLAKNIQYF
DNA: TGTGCCAGCTCAGGCGGGGACTTACTAGCCAAAAACATTCAGTACTTC
D: NA
V: TRBV18
size: NA
J: TRBJ2-4

CDR3: CASQSQGIYGYTF
DNA: TGTGCCAGCCAGAGTCAGGGAATTTATGGCTACACCTTC
D: NA
V: TRBV2
size: NA
J: TRBJ1-2

CDR3: CASSEHNNEQFF
DNA: TGTGCCAGCAGCGAACACAACAATGAGCAGTTCTTC
D: NA
V: TRBV9
size: NA
J: TRBJ2-1

CDR3: CASSYRTNTGELFF
DNA: TGCGCCAGCAGCTATCGGACAAACACCGGGGAGCTGTTTTTT
D: NA
V: TRBV5-1
size: once
J: TRBJ2-2

CDR3: CASSGYLGRGGITDTQYF
DNA: TGTGCCAGCAGTGGCTACCTGGGGCGGGGGGGTATCACAGATACGCAGTATTTT
D: TRBD2
V: TRBV6-1
size: NA
J: TRBJ2-3

CDR3: CASSPTPEAGNTIYF
DNA: TGCGCCAGCAGCCCCACACCTGAGGCTGGAAACACCATATATTTT
D: NA
V: TRBV5-1
size: once
J: TRBJ1-3

CDR3: CASSLVARGVNEQYF
DNA: TGTGCCAGCAGCTTAGTGGCCAGGGGGGTGAACGAGCAGTACTTC
D: NA
V: TRBV7-2
size: NA
J: TRBJ2-7

CDR3: CASSEGRGSYNEQFF
DNA: TGCGCCAGCAGTGAGGGGAGAGGCTCCTACAATGAGCAGTTCTTC
D: NA
V: TRBV10-2
size: NA
J: TRBJ2-1

CDR3: CASKGQQETQYF
DNA: TGTGCCAGTAAGGGGCAGCAAGAGACCCAGTACTTC
D: NA
V: TRBV19
size: NA
J: TRBJ2-5

CDR3: CASSPDRVIGAPLHF
DNA: TGTGCCAGCAGCCCGGACAGGGTGATCGGTGCACCCCTCCACTTT
D: TRBD1
V: TRBV7-9
size: once
J: TRBJ1-6

CDR3: CASSHLDTDTQYF
DNA: TGTGCCAGCAGCCACCTGGACACGGATACGCAGTATTTT
D: NA
V: TRBV3-1/TRBV3-2
size: NA
J: TRBJ2-3

CDR3: CASSAGANIGYTF
DNA: TGTGCCAGCAGTGCTGGGGCGAATATAGGCTACACCTTC
D: NA
V: TRBV25-1
size: NA
J: TRBJ1-2

CDR3: CASSSSGANTGELFF
DNA: TGTGCCAGCAGCTCAAGCGGCGCGAACACCGGGGAGCTGTTTTTT
D: NA
V: TRBV11-3
size: few
J: TRBJ2-2

CDR3: CASSFVVAGYTF
DNA: TGTGCCAGCAGTTTTGTGGTGGCTGGCTACACCTTC
D: NA
V: TRBV28
size: NA
J: TRBJ1-2

CDR3: CASSWESNQPQHF
DNA: TGTGCCAGCAGTTGGGAGAGCAATCAGCCCCAGCATTTT
D: NA
V: TRBV12-3/TRBV12-4
size: NA
J: TRBJ1-5

CDR3: CASSYFPEAGVQYF
DNA: TGTGCCAGCAGTTATTTTCCCGAGGCCGGAGTGCAGTACTTC
D: NA
V: TRBV27
size: NA
J: TRBJ2-7

CDR3: CASSRGLAASTDTQYF
DNA: TGTGCCAGCAGTCGCGGACTAGCAGCTAGCACAGATACGCAGTATTTT
D: TRBD2
V: TRBV6-2/TRBV6-3
size: NA
J: TRBJ2-3

CDR3: CASSAGGGRAGTQYF
DNA: TGTGCCAGCAGCGCCGGGGGCGGGAGGGCCGGTACGCAGTATTTT
D: TRBD2
V: TRBV9
size: NA
J: TRBJ2-3

CDR3: CSVPKGGTKAEQYF
DNA: TGCAGCGTTCCCAAGGGGGGGACTAAGGCCGAGCAGTACTTC
D: NA
V: TRBV29-1
size: NA
J: TRBJ2-7

CDR3: CASRDRAPREQFF
DNA: TGTGCCAGCCGGGACAGGGCTCCCCGGGAGCAGTTCTTC
D: TRBD1
V: TRBV6-5
size: once
J: TRBJ2-1

CDR3: CASSAIVYEQYF
DNA: TGCGCCAGCTCAGCGATTGTCTACGAGCAGTACTTC
D: NA
V: TRBV5-1
size: NA
J: TRBJ2-7

CDR3: CASSSQSGTPEAFF
DNA: TGCGCCAGCAGCTCCCAAAGCGGGACTCCTGAAGCTTTCTTT
D: NA
V: TRBV5-1
size: NA
J: TRBJ1-1

CDR3: CASSLDRGEREKLFF
DNA: TGTGCCAGCAGTTTGGACAGGGGGGAGAGGGAAAAACTGTTTTTT
D: TRBD1
V: TRBV6-5
size: NA
J: TRBJ1-4

CDR3: CAISGQRVSGTDTQYF
DNA: TGTGCCATCAGTGGACAGCGGGTCAGTGGCACAGATACGCAGTATTTT
D: NA
V: TRBV10-3
size: NA
J: TRBJ2-3

CDR3: CASSQDWLAVNEQFF
DNA: TGTGCCAGCAGCCAAGACTGGCTAGCGGTAAATGAGCAGTTCTTC
D: TRBD2
V: TRBV4-2
size: NA
J: TRBJ2-1

CDR3: CASSFGGDNYGYTF
DNA: TGTGCCAGCAGCTTCGGCGGGGACAACTATGGCTACACCTTC
D: NA
V: TRBV7-2
size: NA
J: TRBJ1-2

CDR3: CASSVSGGASGANVLTF
DNA: TGTGCCAGCAGTGTTTCGGGGGGCGCATCTGGGGCCAACGTCCTGACTTTC
D: NA
V: TRBV6-1
size: NA
J: TRBJ2-6

CDR3: CASSLYRSSHEQYF
DNA: TGTGCCAGCAGTTTATATAGAAGTAGCCACGAGCAGTACTTC
D: NA
V: TRBV28
size: NA
J: TRBJ2-7

CDR3: CASTPDRGEVEQFF
DNA: TGCGCCAGCACACCGGACAGGGGGGAAGTTGAGCAGTTCTTC
D: TRBD1
V: TRBV23-1
size: once
J: TRBJ2-1

CDR3: CASNMEPLGGNTIYF
DNA: TGTGCCAGCAACATGGAGCCACTCGGGGGAAACACCATATATTTT
D: NA
V: TRBV2
size: NA
J: TRBJ1-3

CDR3: CASSQDWGQGAPEAFF
DNA: TGTGCCAGCAGCCAAGATTGGGGACAGGGGGCTCCAGAAGCTTTCTTT
D: TRBD1
V: TRBV14
size: NA
J: TRBJ1-1

CDR3: CASSRTGGGQPQHF
DNA: TGTGCCAGCAGTCGGACAGGGGGCGGTCAGCCCCAGCATTTT
D: TRBD1
V: TRBV9
size: once
J: TRBJ1-5

CDR3: CASSYGGTGGDAFF
DNA: TGTGCCAGCAGTTACGGCGGGACAGGGGGCGACGCTTTCTTT
D: TRBD1
V: TRBV6-5
size: NA
J: TRBJ1-1

CDR3: CASRYQWASGELFF
DNA: TGTGCCAGCAGATATCAATGGGCCTCAGGGGAGCTGTTTTTT
D: NA
V: TRBV27
size: many
J: TRBJ2-2

CDR3: CASSKRQLKNTEAFF
DNA: TGTGCCAGCAGTAAGAGACAGCTTAAGAACACTGAAGCTTTCTTT
D: NA
V: TRBV2
size: NA
J: TRBJ1-1

CDR3: CASSRRGEKLFF
DNA: TGTGCCAGTTCGCGACGCGGGGAAAAACTGTTTTTT
D: NA
V: TRBV19
size: NA
J: TRBJ1-4

CDR3: CASSENRGGNEQFF
DNA: TGTGCCAGCAGTGAGAACAGGGGAGGAAATGAGCAGTTCTTC
D: NA
V: TRBV2
size: NA
J: TRBJ2-1

CDR3: CASSSTPGQGNEKLFF
DNA: TGTGCCAGCAGCTCAACCCCGGGACAGGGGAATGAAAAACTGTTTTTT
D: TRBD1
V: TRBV9
size: NA
J: TRBJ1-4

CDR3: CASSFGHTNTEAFF
DNA: TGTGCCAGCAGCTTTGGGCACACGAACACTGAAGCTTTCTTT
D: NA
V: TRBV5-6
size: NA
J: TRBJ1-1

CDR3: CASSLEGRTGGAYTF
DNA: TGTGCCAGCAGCTTAGAGGGGAGGACAGGGGGCGCATACACCTTC
D: TRBD1
V: TRBV7-9
size: NA
J: TRBJ1-2

CDR3: CASSGGGWNTGELFF
DNA: TGTGCCAGCAGCGGCGGTGGGTGGAACACCGGGGAGCTGTTTTTT
D: NA
V: TRBV9
size: NA
J: TRBJ2-2